The 23 T cell receptor beta chains listed next were all sequenced from one sample in a study of ipilimumab plus nivolumab after autologous stem cell transplantation. The repertoire was sequenced with immunoSEQ multiplex PCR; TCRdb's copy has only in-frame clones and lacks some. The sample lists 12,000 or so clones, 69% occurring once. Source: PBMCs, taken in a trial of ipilimumab plus nivolumab as post-transplant consolidation. The receptors shown here come from a male donor with diffuse large B-cell lymphoma.

The genes are TRBV10-3 and TRBJ2-6; D gene ambiguous. The length of the CDR3 is 18 residues. V gave up 0 bases and J gave up 0 bases, with 12 bases separating them. Germline-derived CDR1 and CDR2 are ENHRY and SYGVKD. CDR3 nucleotides: TGTGCCATCAGTGAGTCAGCAGGCACGATCTCTGGGGCCAACGTCCTGACTTTC. Its translation is CAISESAGTISGANVLTF.

The chain links TRBV9 to TRBJ2-1; 7 bases line up with TRBD2. Per germline, CDR1 SGDLS and CDR2 YYNGEE. V lost 6 bases to trimming and J lost 4 bases; unmatched junction nucleotides: 7. CDR3 length: 14 amino acids. The CDR3 loop reads CASTTGLSYNEQFF. The CDR3 DNA sequence: TGTGCCAGCACGACGGGACTATCGTACAATGAGCAGTTCTTC.

This rearrangement joins TRBV9 to TRBJ2-7; D is ambiguous. Trimming pared 0 bases from V and 0 bases from J, leaving 10 bases between. Looked up from germline, CDR1 is SGDLS and CDR2 is YYNGEE. The CDR3 sequence is 15 residues long. CDR3 sequence: CASSVGEWGSYEQYF. CDR3 DNA sequence: TGTGCCAGCAGCGTAGGGGAATGGGGCTCCTACGAGCAGTACTTC. The full variable domain, with the rest looked up from reference TRBV9 and TRBJ2-7, is DSGVTQTPKHLITATGQRVTLRCSPRSGDLSVYWYQQSLDQGLQFLIQYYNGEERAKGNILERFSAQQFPDLHSELNLSSLELGDSALYFCASSVGEWGSYEQYFGPGTRLTVT.

This clone appeared a single time. The chain couples TRBV5-6 to TRBJ2-7; D is perhaps TRBD1 or TRBD2 (5 bases each). Germline CDR1 and CDR2: SGHDT and YYEEEE. CDR3 size: 15 residues. V lost 4 bases to trimming and J lost 4 bases, with 18 bases between them. CDR3 sequence reads: CASSPGTDYFYEQYF. The CDR3 DNA follows: TGTGCCAGCAGCCCCGGGACCGACTACTTTTACGAGCAGTACTTC.

The chain is built from TRBV19 and TRBJ2-5; 8 bases map to TRBD2. The CDR3 sequence is 14 residues long. Germline CDR1 is LNHDA and CDR2 is SQIVND (reference sequence). V shed 3 bases and J 2 bases; nucleotides not matched to a gene: 2. CDR3 in amino acids: CASSIRGGQETQYF. CDR3 DNA: TGTGCCAGTAGTATCCGGGGGGGGCAAGAGACCCAGTACTTC.

The DNA of the CDR3 is TGCGCCAGCAGCTTGACCGGGACAGGGGGAACCGGGGAGCTGTTTTTT. Protein: CASSLTGTGGTGELFF. This chain joins TRBV5-1 and TRBJ2-2, with 11 nucleotides matching TRBD1. The length of the CDR3 is 16 residues. After removal of 1 base from V and 5 bases from J, the junction contained 4 bases not matched to a gene. Germline CDR1 is SGHRS and CDR2 is YFSETQ.

The rearrangement joins TRBV30 to TRBJ2-5; TRBD2 agrees at 7 bases. J gave up 4 bases and V 5 bases, and 10 bases lay outside the gene matches. Germline CDR1 and CDR2: GTSNPN and SVGIG (reference sequence). The CDR3 runs to 14 residues. In DNA form, the CDR3 reads TGTGCCTGGGGGCCCCCGCGGGAGTTAGAGACCCAGTACTTC. This sequence encodes CAWGPPRELETQYF.

The chain carries TRBV6-6 and TRBJ2-2; 8 positions agree with TRBD1. Trimming took 7 bases from V and 7 from J; bases not matched to a gene: 11. CDR1 is MNHNY, CDR2 SVGAGI, per germline (reference sequence). This CDR3 spans 15 amino acids. CDR3 bases: TGTGCCAGCACCCACAGGGGGGAAGGAAGCGGGGAGCTGTTTTTT. It codes for CASTHRGEGSGELFF.

V gene TRBV7-9 combines with J gene TRBJ2-7; no firm D call. Germline V gives CDR1 SEHNR, CDR2 FQNEAQ (reference sequence). This CDR3 contains 16 residues. Trimming pared 5 bases from V and 0 bases from J, leaving 17 bases between. The DNA of the CDR3 is TGTGCCAGCAGCCCCCCCGTGGGAAGCTCCTCCTACGAGCAGTACTTC. It encodes CASSPPVGSSSYEQYF.

A single count supports this clone. The chain carries TRBV9 and TRBJ2-7; 12 nucleotides match TRBD2. The V and J ends lost 0 bases and 0 bases, in that order; junction bases with no gene match: 7. This CDR3 has 18 residues. CDR1 and CDR2 (germline): SGDLS, YYNGEE. CDR3 loop: CASSVGTSGGPRSYEQYF. The DNA for the CDR3 is TGTGCCAGCAGCGTAGGCACTAGCGGGGGGCCCCGCTCCTACGAGCAGTACTTC.

The chain recombines TRBV7-9 with TRBJ1-1, with a weak D call TRBD1 (6 bases). The CDR3 spans 13 residues. The germline gives CDR1 SEHNR, CDR2 FQNEAQ (reference sequence). V was clipped by 0 bases and J by 9 bases, with 11 bases between them. CDR3 nucleotide sequence: TGTGCCAGCAGCTTAGCAGTAGGGGGTAAAGCTTTCTTT. Its translation is CASSLAVGGKAFF. Full variable domain (remainder filled in from reference TRBV7-9 and TRBJ1-1): DTGVSQNPRHKITKRGQNVTFRCDPISEHNRLYWYRQTLGQGPEFLTYFQNEAQLEKSRLLSDRFSAERPKGSFSTLEIQRTEQGDSAMYLCASSLAVGGKAFFGQGTRLTVV.

In this sample, this clone turned up a few times. The chain recombines TRBV7-7 with TRBJ2-1; 13 bases are shared with TRBD2. The junction had 6 bases not matched to a gene; V was cut back by 6 bases and J by 7 bases. The length of the CDR3 is 15 residues. The germline gives CDR1 SSHAT, CDR2 FNYEAQ (reference sequence). CDR3 region: CASSPQLAGGNEQFF. In nucleotides, the CDR3 is TGTGCCAGCAGTCCGCAACTAGCGGGAGGGAATGAGCAGTTCTTC.

This sequence joins TRBV27 and TRBJ2-7; either TRBD1 or TRBD2 may supply D (5 bases each). CDR1 is MNHEY and CDR2 is SMNVEV in the germline V gene (reference sequence). Deletions cut 4 bases from V and 3 bases from J, with 16 bases between. CDR3 length: 15 residues. CDR3 region: CASSSPGTFIYEQYF. The CDR3, as DNA: TGTGCCAGCAGTTCGCCCGGGACCTTCATCTACGAGCAGTACTTC.

This clone was detected only once. The rearrangement links TRBV9 to TRBJ2-7; D may be TRBD2 (5 bases). The V gene's germline CDR1 is SGDLS and CDR2 YYNGEE. The CDR3 totals 16 residues. Trimming removed 1 base at V and 5 bases at J, with 19 bases between. This chain's CDR3 is CASSVMEGTYGDEQYF. DNA of the CDR3: TGTGCCAGCAGCGTAATGGAAGGAACCTACGGGGACGAGCAGTACTTC.

The chain uses TRBV18 and TRBJ2-2; D is uncertain. This CDR3 has 15 amino acids. V was pared by 0 bases and J by 6 bases, with 11 bases between. Germline lookup yields CDR1 KGHSH and CDR2 LQKENI. The CDR3: CASSPPQRRAGELFF. CDR3 bases: TGTGCCAGCTCACCACCTCAAAGACGGGCCGGGGAGCTGTTTTTT.

This chain connects TRBV2 to TRBJ1-4, with D perhaps TRBD1 (5 bases). CDR1 and CDR2 (germline): SNHLY, FYNNEI. Trimming cost V 4 bases and J 6 bases, with 12 bases left between them. The CDR3 is made up of 14 amino acids. CDR3 nucleotides: TGTGCCAGCAGTGTAATAGGGGTGGATGAAAAACTGTTTTTT. Residues: CASSVIGVDEKLFF.

The chain uses TRBV7-3 and TRBJ2-1, with no clear D. There are 14 residues in the CDR3. Germline assignment: CDR1 SGHTA and CDR2 FQGTGA. V was shortened by 5 bases and J by 5 bases, with 13 bases between the two germline ends. The CDR3 sequence is CASSGSIANNEQFF. As DNA, the CDR3 is TGTGCCAGCAGCGGATCAATAGCAAACAATGAGCAGTTCTTC.

J is TRBJ2-2 and V is TRBV2; 13 nucleotides agree with TRBD2. The CDR3 runs 15 residues. With V trimmed by 6 bases and J by 8 bases, 6 bases remained unmatched. The germline V gene has CDR1 SNHLY and CDR2 FYNNEI. The CDR3 sequence is CASSPGLAGTGELFF. CDR3 DNA: TGTGCCAGCAGCCCGGGACTAGCGGGAACGGGGGAGCTGTTTTTT.

This clone has only a few counts. The V call is TRBV2, the J call TRBJ2-5; D is unresolved. The length of the CDR3 is 12 residues. Trimming cost V 8 bases and J 3 bases, with 10 bases left between them. CDR1 is SNHLY and CDR2 is FYNNEI in the germline V gene. CDR3 bases: TGTGCCAGCGGTAAGACGGAAGAGACCCAGTACTTC. Protein product: CASGKTEETQYF.

For the CDR3, the DNA is TGTGCCAGCAGCGCCACAGTCTATAATTCACCCCTCCACTTT. This encodes CASSATVYNSPLHF. This chain uses TRBV9 with TRBJ1-6; D is unresolved. The length of the CDR3 is 14 residues. Germline CDR1 and CDR2: SGDLS and YYNGEE. The ends were cut back, 3 bases at V and 3 bases at J, with 7 bases in the middle.

This clone is categorized as medium-sized. The chain couples TRBV19 to TRBJ1-5, with 8 bases lining up with TRBD1. CDR1 and CDR2 from the germline V gene are LNHDA and SQIVND (reference sequence). V gave up 7 bases and J gave up 4 bases; unmatched junction bases: 6. This CDR3 has 14 amino acids. The CDR3 loop reads CASNGQGRNQPQHF. The CDR3 nucleotides read TGTGCCAGTAACGGACAGGGAAGGAATCAGCCCCAGCATTTT.

Comment on this clone: The same CDR3 is also encoded by other DNA sequences in this sample. This chain connects TRBV7-2 to TRBJ1-2; no firm D call. Germline CDR1 SGHTA, CDR2 FQGNSA. With 1 base removed from V and 5 bases from J, the gap between germline ends came to 8 bases. This CDR3 contains 13 residues. CDR3 sequence (DNA): TGTGCCAGCAGCTTAGGACGGGGATATGGCTACACCTTC. Protein sequence: CASSLGRGYGYTF.

CDR3 loop: CASSLVDNEQFF. The CDR3 DNA sequence: TGTGCCAGCAGCTTAGTTGATAATGAGCAGTTCTTC. The V and J genes are TRBV7-9 and TRBJ2-1; D ambiguous. The CDR3 has 12 amino acids. Germline V gene sequence: CDR1 SEHNR, CDR2 FQNEAQ (reference sequence). The germline V and J ends were trimmed by 1 base and 7 bases, with 5 bases remaining between them.